Given below is one T cell receptor beta chain in context. The PCR used 60 Vbeta and 13 Jbeta primers. The protocol was immunoSEQ multiplex PCR, while the TCRdb copy is restricted to in-frame clones and leaves out a portion. The data hold 130,000 to 150,000 clones, with 80% observed a single time. This record comes from a study of cytomegalovirus exposure and HLA in healthy donors. Germline CDR1 and CDR2: MNHEY and SMNVEV (reference sequence). CDR3 size: 14 residues. With 8 bases clipped from V and 6 bases from J, the junction kept 7 bases outside the gene matches. The chain links TRBV27 to TRBJ1-4, with 9 nucleotides matching TRBD1. The sample was PBMCs. This receptor was taken from a man in his forties in good health and CMV-seropositive. For the CDR3, the DNA is TGTGCCAGCGGTCCACGGGACAGGGATGAAAAACTGTTTTTT. Protein product: CASGPRDRDEKLFF.